This T cell receptor beta chain was sequenced for a study of human T cells and chemical hapten exposure. As for time point: patch test 2, 6 weeks after DPC sensitization. Specified treatment: therapeutic diphenylcyclopropenone sensitization with weekly scalp DPC. Unique molecular identifiers were linked by the library to individual cDNA molecules. TCRdb used MiXCR to reprocess the RACE reads, holding one entry per CDR3 protein. The sample lists about 400,000 distinct CDR3 sequences; around 6% were seen once. The germline CDR1 and CDR2 sequences are LNHDA and SQIVND (reference sequence). The CDR3 loop spans 15 amino acids. V gave up 3 bases and J gave up 3 bases, with 14 bases separating them.

The chain uses TRBV19 and TRBJ1-2; maybe TRBD1 (6 bases). This clonotype originated in a woman aged 18-29 years with alopecia areata. Some clones in this sample may be carry-over from other donors' samples. This sample comprised whole blood, obtained in connection with sensitization to the hapten diphenylcyclopropenone (DPC). The chain's CDR3 is CASSISTTGYYGYTF. The CDR3 region has the DNA TGTGCCAGTAGTATTTCGACCACAGGGTACTATGGCTACACCTTC.